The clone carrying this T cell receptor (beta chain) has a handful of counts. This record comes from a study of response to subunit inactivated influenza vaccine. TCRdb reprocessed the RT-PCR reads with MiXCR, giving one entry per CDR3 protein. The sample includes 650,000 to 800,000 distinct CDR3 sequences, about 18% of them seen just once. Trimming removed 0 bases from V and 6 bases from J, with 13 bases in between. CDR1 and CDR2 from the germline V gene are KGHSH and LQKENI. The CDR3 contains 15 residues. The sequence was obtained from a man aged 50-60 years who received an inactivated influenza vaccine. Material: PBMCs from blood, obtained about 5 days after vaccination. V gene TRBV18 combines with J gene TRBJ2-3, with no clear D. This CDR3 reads CASSPPSASVDTQYF. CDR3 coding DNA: TGTGCCAGCTCACCACCCTCAGCGAGTGTGGATACGCAGTATTTT.